This TCR beta chain is drawn from a study of CD8+ T cells in alopecia areata. Study-wide background: Among treated patients, severity was scored by affected scalp area percentage. Study results and limitations: While patients received tofacitinib, many expanded lesional clones remained present in scalp and blood. On tofacitinib, scalp clonality and expanded CD8+ clones among top 100 fell significantly. Links between baseline CD8+ expansion and response need larger treated cohorts.

Notes on this clone: What it recognizes is unknown.

This CDR3 region has 15 residues. V gave up 2 bases and J gave up 10 bases; unmatched junction bases: 11. CDR1 is SGHRS and CDR2 is YFSETQ in the germline V gene. Treatment meaning: oral pan-JAK inhibitor, 5-10 mg twice daily. Isolated RNA was reverse transcribed into cDNA used as the sequencing template. This table comes from immunoSEQ multiplex PCR, and its TCRdb copy is limited to in-frame clones, with some not included. The sample includes 98,000 or so clones, about 58% of them seen just once. The V and J genes are TRBV5-1 and TRBJ2-1, with TRBD2 matching over 8 bases. The source was CD8+ T cells sorted from blood, collected at week 4, from a patient treated with tofacitinib. The source of this sequence is a human donor with alopecia areata. CDR3 in amino acids: CASSFSSGGPGEQFF. The CDR3 nucleotides read TGCGCCAGCAGCTTTAGTTCGGGAGGGCCGGGGGAGCAGTTCTTC.